This TCR beta chain was obtained from a study of blood T cell repertoires in COVID-19 (dated by TCRdb to 2019 to 2021). General notes on the study: The collaborator samples originated in the United States, Italy and Spain and spanned the acute and convalescent phases of COVID-19. The material from the prospective study consisted of cDNA or gDNA derived from T cells, B-cell-depleted T cells, or PBMCs. The dataset comprised deeply sampled blood TCRbeta repertoires from subjects exposed to, actively infected with, or recovered from COVID-19. The repertoires were released in a freely available public database meant as a resource for research on the immune response to SARS-CoV-2. The samples were drawn from two sources: the first 160 participants of the ongoing ImmuneRACE study, and 1,000 to 1,500 subjects contributed by 6 global collaborators. A de-identified subject ID, COVID-19 status, age in years and sex were almost always included in the sample metadata. Where available, HLA class I and class II types were obtained from metadata supplied by the sample provider rather than from assay-based typing.

Here is what the overall study found, with its caveats: The quantity of clinical and demographic metadata differed by source and by participant and was supplied without curation.

Germline trimming amounts to 4 bases on V and 2 bases on J, with 4 as the count of junction bases outside the gene matches. The CDR3 goes from the cysteine to the phenylalanine over 15 residues. Only the CDR3 DNA is retained, 45 bases long and in frame from the first base. CDR1 and CDR2 (MGHDK, SYGVNS) derive from the germline V gene. With respect to this clone: Its antigen is unknown. No qualities accompany the bases; no much larger clone lies one base away.

At one collaborating source in Seattle, patients were enrolled during active infection and were followed longitudinally through the course of disease. The collaborating institutions used their own protocols to collect whole blood in K2EDTA tubes. For TCRbeta analysis, collaborator samples were shipped as frozen whole blood, as isolated PBMCs, or as DNA extracted from either sample type. TCRbeta CDR3 regions were amplified from genomic DNA by means of the immunoSEQ Assay, a bias-controlled multiplex PCR. The authors processed their data as follows. Nucleated cell counts per sample were estimated from amplification of reference gene primers within the assay. To quantify the absolute abundance of each unique TCRbeta CDR3 rearrangement, sequence reads were collapsed and filtered. For each sample, productive Simpson clonality was calculated as the square root of Simpson's diversity index across productive rearrangements. This is the immuneACCESS table as TCRdb keeps it, with only in-frame sequences that have V and J called. A part of the clones is gone; compared with another copy, unresolved V genes explain less than half, and the rest is unexplained. That table supplies the V and J calls and clone size; D and trimming were determined from the DNA. The sample includes about 270,000 clones, with 91% observed a single time. The ten largest clonotypes hold under 3% of the sample.

This clonotype originated in a young adult with COVID-19, enrolled during active disease. Sequencing input: peripheral blood. The rearranged chain carries TRBV25-1 and TRBJ2-7, and TRBD1 matches 11 of the central bases. Here the CDR3 is given as CASSAGDRGTYEQYF. The DNA sequence is as follows: TGTGCCAGCAGTGCTGGGGACAGGGGGACCTACGAGCAGTACTTC.